Each of the 19 T cell receptor beta chains below was sequenced from the same sample in a study of regulatory T cells in long-lasting Graves disease listed by TCRdb under 2021. Library generation was performed with multiplex PCR. Instrument used: Illumina HiSeq 4000. TCR beta libraries were built with iRepertoire HTBI primers and Arm-PCR amplification of CDR3 regions. TCRdb ran its own pipeline on the public reads, namely fastp trimming at Q25 and MiXCR clone calling, and kept in-frame beta chains. Every CDR3 protein is listed once, alongside the most common genes and DNA of its rows. The sample profile shows 200,000 to 250,000 distinct CDR3 sequences; about 19% of them were found once. The ten largest clones add up to more than 11% of the sample. The sample's time point label, decoded: newly diagnosed GD, antithyroid drugs for less than 3 months. For both TCR sequencing and RNA sequencing, RNA was extracted from PBMCs using TRIzol.

Here the sequenced sample was peripheral blood mononuclear cells (PBMCs), taken at new diagnosis, from a patient treated with antithyroid drugs. The origin of the receptors is a female donor with Graves disease.

V is TRBV7-9 and J is TRBJ2-1, with TRBD2 matching 12 bases. V lost 5 bases, J lost 8 bases, and 10 bases stayed unmatched. Per germline, CDR1 SEHNR and CDR2 FQNEAQ (reference sequence). The CDR3 covers 16 residues. The CDR3 sequence is CASSKTSGGLGDEQFF. The CDR3 DNA reads TGTGCCAGCAGCAAAACTAGCGGGGGGCTAGGGGATGAGCAGTTCTTC.

In this sample, this clonotype turned up many times. CDR3 in amino acids: CAISENGGGTQYF. The CDR3 DNA reads TGTGCCATCAGTGAGAACGGCGGAGGAACGCAGTATTTT. This chain connects TRBV10-3 to TRBJ2-3; TRBD2 might be the D (5 bases). This CDR3 is built from 13 residues. V dropped 2 bases and J dropped 9 bases, with 12 bases sitting between them. Germline lookup yields CDR1 ENHRY and CDR2 SYGVKD.

This clonotype showed up many times. The chain couples TRBV6-5 to TRBJ2-2, with D possibly being TRBD2 (5 bases). CDR3 length equals 15 residues. V was trimmed by 2 bases and J by 4 bases, leaving 11 bases between them. Per the germline V gene, CDR1 is MNHEY and CDR2 is SVGAGI. The CDR3 DNA sequence: TGTGCCAGCAGTTACCTAGGCCGGGGCACCGGGGAGCTGTTTTTT. Residues: CASSYLGRGTGELFF.

Ten or more counts support this clonotype. Here the CDR3 reads CASSPGGGDSPLHF. DNA for the CDR3: TGTGCCAGCTCACCGGGGGGAGGGGATTCACCCCTCCACTTT. The chain links TRBV18 to TRBJ1-6, with a weak D call TRBD1 (5 bases). This CDR3 contains 14 residues. Germline CDR1 is KGHSH and CDR2 is LQKENI. The ends were cut back, 3 bases at V and 8 bases at J, with 11 bases in the middle.

In its sample, this clonotype was seen many times. The genes are TRBV6-2 or TRBV6-3 and TRBJ2-5, with D perhaps matching TRBD1 or TRBD2 (5 bases each). CDR1 is MNHEY, CDR2 SVGEGT, per germline. Trimming pared 2 bases from V and 5 bases from J, leaving 18 bases between. CDR3 length equals 16 residues. This CDR3 reads CASSYDIRDHRETQYF. CDR3 sequence (DNA): TGTGCCAGCAGTTACGATATCCGGGACCATCGGGAGACCCAGTACTTC.

In this sample, this clonotype turned up many times. V and J are TRBV5-1 and TRBJ1-5; possible D gene TRBD1, 5 bases. Germline CDR1 SGHRS, CDR2 YFSETQ. Trimming stripped 2 bases from V and 2 bases from J, with 17 bases between. This CDR3 contains 17 residues. The CDR3 DNA reads TGCGCCAGCAGCTTCAAAGGGGCGCGGCACGGCAATCAGCCCCAGCATTTT. It codes for CASSFKGARHGNQPQHF.

V is TRBV6-1 and J is TRBJ2-3; D is uncertain. V lost 7 bases to trimming and J lost 2 bases, with 19 bases between them. The CDR3 has 16 residues. Germline lookup yields CDR1 MNHNS and CDR2 SASEGT. The CDR3 loop reads CASKLIHSTATDTQYF. CDR3 DNA sequence: TGTGCCAGCAAACTCATCCACTCTACAGCCACAGATACGCAGTATTTT.

At least ten counts were recorded for this clonotype. V gene TRBV7-2 combines with J gene TRBJ1-5, with D possibly being TRBD1 (6 bases). The CDR3 runs 13 residues. Germline lookup yields CDR1 SGHTA and CDR2 FQGNSA. V lost 5 bases and J lost 14, with 19 bases in between. Written as DNA, the CDR3 is TGTGCCAGCAGCGCATCCGAGAGGGGGAGGGAGCATTTT. This encodes CASSASERGREHF. The variable domain in full, with the rest retrieved from reference TRBV7-2 and TRBJ1-5, is GAGVSQSPSNKVTEKGKDVELRCDPISGHTALYWYRQSLGQGLEFLIYFQGNSAPDKSGLPSDRFSAERTGGSVSTLTIQRTQQEDSAVYLCASSASERGREHFGDGTRLSIL.

This clonotype was recorded at least ten times. The chain combines TRBV20-1 with TRBJ1-1, with D uncertain. Germline-derived CDR1 and CDR2 are DFQATT and SNEGSKA (reference sequence). Trimming pared 0 bases from V and 1 base from J, leaving 6 bases between. The CDR3 covers 13 residues. The CDR3 sequence is CSARENRNTEAFF. CDR3 nucleotides: TGCAGTGCTAGAGAGAACAGGAACACTGAAGCTTTCTTT.

This clonotype was detected ten times or more. The chain carries TRBV20-1 and TRBJ2-3; the match to TRBD1 covers 10 bases. J gave up 4 bases and V 4 bases, and 5 bases lay outside the gene matches. This CDR3 is 14 amino acids long. Germline loops: CDR1 DFQATT, CDR2 SNEGSKA (reference sequence). The CDR3 protein is CSANSGTGADTQYF. In DNA form, the CDR3 reads TGCAGTGCTAACTCCGGGACAGGGGCAGATACGCAGTATTTT.

The V gene is TRBV28, the J gene TRBJ2-3, with 8 bases aligning to TRBD2. The V gene's germline CDR1 is MDHEN and CDR2 SYDVKM. J lost 2 bases, V lost 6 bases, and 7 bases had no gene match. CDR3 size: 15 residues. The DNA of the CDR3 is TGTGCCAGCAGCTCCTTAGCGGGGTACACAGATACGCAGTATTTT. Translated: CASSSLAGYTDTQYF.

Remarks on this clonotype: The junction shows a germline mismatch at one end, possibly a read error. The J gene is TRBJ1-3, the V gene TRBV20-1; D remains unclear. This CDR3 comprises 17 residues. CDR1 and CDR2 (germline): DFQATT, SNEGSKA (reference sequence). The CDR3 region is CSSSRWAGDFSGNTIYF. The CDR3, as DNA: TGCAGTTCTAGCAGATGGGCCGGAGATTTCTCTGGAAACACCATATATTTT.

A note on this clonotype: A read error likely explains this, since a far larger clone differs by one base. This chain links TRBV11-2 with TRBJ2-5; D not resolved. The J call may be incorrect, as the DNA end agrees better with TRBJ2-1. CDR1 SGHAT and CDR2 FQNNGV come from the germline V gene. The CDR3 loop spans 12 amino acids. CDR3 DNA: TGTGCCAGCAGCTCGACCATACGGCAGCAGTTCTTC. It codes for CASSSTIRQQFF.

The V call is TRBV13, the J call TRBJ2-7; 8 positions agree with TRBD1. Trimming at V came to 5 bases and at J to 6 bases, leaving 9 bases not matched to a gene. Looked up from germline, CDR1 is PRHDT and CDR2 is FYEKMQ (reference sequence). The CDR3 is 14 residues long. The CDR3: CASSPRSDRAEQYF. CDR3 bases: TGTGCCAGCAGCCCTCGGTCGGACAGGGCCGAGCAGTACTTC. Filled out from reference TRBV13 and TRBJ2-7, the complete variable domain reads AAGVIQSPRHLIKEKRETATLKCYPIPRHDTVYWYQQGPGQDPQFLISFYEKMQSDKGSIPDRFSAQQFSDYHSELNMSSLELGDSALYFCASSPRSDRAEQYFGPGTRLTVT.

This clonotype was counted at least ten times. This chain uses TRBV10-3 with TRBJ2-3; 8 bases match TRBD1. Germline CDR1 is ENHRY and CDR2 is SYGVKD. After removal of 6 bases from V and 8 bases from J, the junction contained 7 bases not matched to a gene. The CDR3 contains 13 residues. The CDR3 loop is CAIRDRDFGTQYF. The CDR3 nucleotides read TGTGCCATCAGGGACAGGGACTTCGGTACGCAGTATTTT.

The chain uses TRBV27 and TRBJ1-5; D may be TRBD1 (6 bases). V was cut by 1 base and J by 7 bases, with 14 bases left in between. The CDR3 length is 15 residues. Germline assignment: CDR1 MNHEY and CDR2 SMNVEV (reference sequence). CDR3: CASSLLWGAWQPQHF. The DNA of the CDR3 is TGTGCCAGCAGTTTATTATGGGGGGCATGGCAGCCCCAGCATTTT.

This clonotype has ten or more counts. CDR3 sequence: CASSLGAGADTQYF. The CDR3 nucleotides are TGTGCCAGCAGTTTAGGGGCAGGGGCAGATACGCAGTATTTT. This chain connects TRBV12-3 or TRBV12-4 to TRBJ2-3, with a tentative D call TRBD1 (6 bases). The CDR3 consists of 14 residues. The V and J ends lost 1 base and 4 bases respectively, with 9 bases between them.

This clonotype was seen repeatedly, ten times or more. CDR3 sequence reads: CATSDPGVGNEKLFF. CDR3 nucleotide sequence: TGTGCCACCAGTGACCCTGGGGTCGGTAATGAAAAACTGTTTTTT. This sequence joins TRBV24-1 and TRBJ1-4, with D unresolved. The ends were cut back, 4 bases at V and 4 bases at J, with 12 bases in the middle. CDR3 length: 15 amino acids. Germline CDR1 reads KGHDR; CDR2 reads SFDVKD.

This clonotype was observed many times. V gene TRBV7-2 combines with J gene TRBJ2-1; 9 bases align to TRBD2. Germline trimming cut 3 bases from V and 7 bases from J; bases unmatched to any gene: 4. There are 14 residues in the CDR3. Germline CDR1 SGHTA, CDR2 FQGNSA. The CDR3 coding sequence is TGTGCCAGCAGCTTTGCGGGAGGGCATAATGAGCAGTTCTTC. Encoded protein: CASSFAGGHNEQFF.